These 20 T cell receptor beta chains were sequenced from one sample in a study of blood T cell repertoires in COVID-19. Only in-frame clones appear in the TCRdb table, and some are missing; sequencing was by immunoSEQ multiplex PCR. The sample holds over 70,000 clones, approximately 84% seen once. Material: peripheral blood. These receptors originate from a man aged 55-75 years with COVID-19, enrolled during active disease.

CDR3 amino acids: CASSLDYTGIAYEQYF. The DNA for the CDR3 is TGCGCCAGCAGCTTGGACTATACAGGGATAGCTTACGAGCAGTACTTC. The V gene is TRBV5-1, the J gene TRBJ2-7, with D perhaps matching TRBD1 (6 bases). This CDR3 is built from 16 residues. Germline values: CDR1 SGHRS, CDR2 YFSETQ. The V and J ends lost 0 bases and 4 bases respectively, with 17 bases between them.

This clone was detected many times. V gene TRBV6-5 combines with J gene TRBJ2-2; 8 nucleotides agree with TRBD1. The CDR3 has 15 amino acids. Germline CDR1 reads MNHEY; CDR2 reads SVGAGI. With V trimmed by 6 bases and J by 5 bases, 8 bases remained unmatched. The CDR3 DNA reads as TGTGCCAGCAGAGCCCCCGGGACAGGAACCGGGGAGCTGTTTTTT. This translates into CASRAPGTGTGELFF.

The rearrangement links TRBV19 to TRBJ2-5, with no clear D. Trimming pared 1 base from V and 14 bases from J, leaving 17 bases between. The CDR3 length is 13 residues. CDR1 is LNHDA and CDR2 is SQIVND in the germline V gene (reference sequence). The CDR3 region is CASSIAGVPGHYF. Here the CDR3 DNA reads TGTGCCAGTAGTATAGCCGGAGTCCCCGGCCATTACTTC.

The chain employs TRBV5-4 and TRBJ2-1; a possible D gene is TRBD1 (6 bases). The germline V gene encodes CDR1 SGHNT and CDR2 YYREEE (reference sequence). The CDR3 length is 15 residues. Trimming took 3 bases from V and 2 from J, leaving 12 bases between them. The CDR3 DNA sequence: TGTGCCAGCAGCTCGGACAGTTTCCCCTACAATGAGCAGTTCTTC. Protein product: CASSSDSFPYNEQFF.

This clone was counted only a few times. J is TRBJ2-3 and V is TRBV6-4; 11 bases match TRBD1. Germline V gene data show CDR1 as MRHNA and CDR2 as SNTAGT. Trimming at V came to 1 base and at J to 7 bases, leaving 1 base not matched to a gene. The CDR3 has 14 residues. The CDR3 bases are TGTGCCAGCAGTGACTGGGACAGGGGGAATACGCAGTATTTT. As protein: CASSDWDRGNTQYF.

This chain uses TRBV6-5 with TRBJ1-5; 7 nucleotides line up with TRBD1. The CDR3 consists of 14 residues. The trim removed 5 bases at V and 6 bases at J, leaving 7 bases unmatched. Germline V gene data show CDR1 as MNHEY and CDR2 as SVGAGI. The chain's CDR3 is CASSQQGQRQPQHF. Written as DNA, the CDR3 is TGTGCCAGCAGTCAACAGGGGCAGCGTCAGCCCCAGCATTTT.

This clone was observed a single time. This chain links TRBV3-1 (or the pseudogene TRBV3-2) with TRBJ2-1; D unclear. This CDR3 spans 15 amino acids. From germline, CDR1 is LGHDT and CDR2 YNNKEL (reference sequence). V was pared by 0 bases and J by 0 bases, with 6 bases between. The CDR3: CASSQERLSYNEQFF. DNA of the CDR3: TGTGCCAGCAGCCAAGAGCGGCTCTCCTACAATGAGCAGTTCTTC.

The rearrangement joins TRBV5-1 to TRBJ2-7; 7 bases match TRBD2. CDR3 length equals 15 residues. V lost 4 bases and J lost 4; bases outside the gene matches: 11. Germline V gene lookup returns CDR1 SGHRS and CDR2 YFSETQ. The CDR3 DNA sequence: TGCGCCAGCAGCGTCGACCCGGGACTAACATACGAGCAGTACTTC. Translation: CASSVDPGLTYEQYF. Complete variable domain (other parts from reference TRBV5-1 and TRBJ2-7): KAGVTQTPRYLIKTRGQQVTLSCSPISGHRSVSWYQQTPGQGLQFLFEYFSETQRNKGNFPGRFSGRQFSNSRSEMNVSTLELGDSALYLCASSVDPGLTYEQYFGPGTRLTVT.

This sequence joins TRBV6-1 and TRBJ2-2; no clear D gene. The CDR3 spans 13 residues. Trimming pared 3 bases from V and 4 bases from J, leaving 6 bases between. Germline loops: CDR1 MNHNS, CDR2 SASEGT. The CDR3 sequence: CASSESITGELFF. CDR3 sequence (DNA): TGTGCCAGCAGTGAGTCCATCACCGGGGAGCTGTTTTTT.

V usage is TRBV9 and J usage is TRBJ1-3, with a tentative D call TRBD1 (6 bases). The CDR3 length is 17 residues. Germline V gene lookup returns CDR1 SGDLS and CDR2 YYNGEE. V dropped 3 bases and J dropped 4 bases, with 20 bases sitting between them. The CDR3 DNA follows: TGTGCCAGCAGCGCGAATACAGGGATTAGGTACGGAAACACCATATATTTT. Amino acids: CASSANTGIRYGNTIYF.

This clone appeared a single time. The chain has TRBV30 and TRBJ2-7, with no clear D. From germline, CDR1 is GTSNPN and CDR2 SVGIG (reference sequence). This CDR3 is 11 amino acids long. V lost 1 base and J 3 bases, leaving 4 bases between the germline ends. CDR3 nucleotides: TGTGCCTGGAGTGCTTACTACGAGCAGTACTTC. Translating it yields CAWSAYYEQYF.

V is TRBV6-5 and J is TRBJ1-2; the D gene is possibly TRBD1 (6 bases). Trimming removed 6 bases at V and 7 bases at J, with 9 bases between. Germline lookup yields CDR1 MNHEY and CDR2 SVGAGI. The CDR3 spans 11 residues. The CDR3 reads CASRLQGGYTF. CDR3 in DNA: TGTGCCAGCAGGCTACAGGGTGGCTACACCTTC.

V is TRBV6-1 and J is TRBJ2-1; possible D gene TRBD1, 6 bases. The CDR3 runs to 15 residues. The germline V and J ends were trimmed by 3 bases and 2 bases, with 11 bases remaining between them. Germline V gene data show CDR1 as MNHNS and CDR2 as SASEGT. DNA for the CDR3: TGTGCCAGCAGTGATCCCGGGACAACCTACAATGAGCAGTTCTTC. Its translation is CASSDPGTTYNEQFF.

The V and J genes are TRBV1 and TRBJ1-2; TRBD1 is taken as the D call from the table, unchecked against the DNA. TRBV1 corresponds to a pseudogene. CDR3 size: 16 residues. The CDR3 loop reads CTSSHTPGTVYYGYTF. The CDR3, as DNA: TGCACCAGCAGCCATACCCCCGGGACAGTGTACTATGGCTACACCTTC.

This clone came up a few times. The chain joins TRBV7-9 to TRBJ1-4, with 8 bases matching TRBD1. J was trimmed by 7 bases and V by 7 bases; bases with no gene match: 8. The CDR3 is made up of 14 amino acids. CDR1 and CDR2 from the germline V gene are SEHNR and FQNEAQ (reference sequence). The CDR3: CASNQQGGGEKLFF. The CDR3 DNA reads TGTGCCAGCAACCAACAGGGGGGAGGTGAAAAACTGTTTTTT.

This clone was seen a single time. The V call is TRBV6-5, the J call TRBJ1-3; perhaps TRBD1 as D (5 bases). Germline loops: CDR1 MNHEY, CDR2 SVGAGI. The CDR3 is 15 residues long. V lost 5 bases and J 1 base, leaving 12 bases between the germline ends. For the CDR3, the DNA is TGTGCCAGCAGTAAGACAGAATGGTCTGGAAACACCATATATTTT. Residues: CASSKTEWSGNTIYF.

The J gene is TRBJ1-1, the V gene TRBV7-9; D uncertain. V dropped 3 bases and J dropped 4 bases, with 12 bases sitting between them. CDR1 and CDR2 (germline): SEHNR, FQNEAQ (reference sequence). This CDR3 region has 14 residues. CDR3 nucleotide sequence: TGTGCCAGCAGCTTTTACGGGGAGGGCACTGAAGCTTTCTTT. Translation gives CASSFYGEGTEAFF.

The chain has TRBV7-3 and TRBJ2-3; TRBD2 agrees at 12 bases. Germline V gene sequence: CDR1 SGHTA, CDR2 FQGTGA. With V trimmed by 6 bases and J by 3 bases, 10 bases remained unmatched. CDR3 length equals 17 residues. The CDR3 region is CASSLQTSGSVTDTQYF. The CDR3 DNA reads TGTGCCAGCAGTCTACAGACTAGCGGGAGCGTAACAGATACGCAGTATTTT.

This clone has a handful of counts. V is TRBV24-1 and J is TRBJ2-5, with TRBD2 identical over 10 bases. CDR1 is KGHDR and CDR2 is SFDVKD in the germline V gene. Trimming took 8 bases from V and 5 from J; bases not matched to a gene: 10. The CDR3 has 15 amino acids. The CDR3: CATKERAGGSETQYF. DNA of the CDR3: TGTGCCACCAAAGAGCGAGCGGGAGGGTCGGAGACCCAGTACTTC.

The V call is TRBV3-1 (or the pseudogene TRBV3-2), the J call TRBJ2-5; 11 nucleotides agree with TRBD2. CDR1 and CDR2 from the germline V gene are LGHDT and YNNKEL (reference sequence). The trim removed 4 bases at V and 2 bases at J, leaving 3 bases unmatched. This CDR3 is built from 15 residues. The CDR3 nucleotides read TGTGCCAGCAGCCCAATAGCGGGAGGGCAAGAGACCCAGTACTTC. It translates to CASSPIAGGQETQYF.